One and the same sample provided the 13 T cell receptor beta chains below, sequenced in a study of shared clonotypes between healthy human individuals. The protocol was immunoSEQ multiplex PCR, while the TCRdb copy is restricted to in-frame clones and leaves out a portion. The sample contains over a million clones, 96% of which appear only once. The sample taken for sequencing was naive CD4+ T cells sorted from blood. Subset described: CD45RA+ positively selected. The origin of the receptors is a man aged 30-40 years in good health.

V usage is TRBV19 and J usage is TRBJ2-2; 13 bases map to TRBD2. This CDR3 is built from 17 residues. Germline CDR1 LNHDA, CDR2 SQIVND (reference sequence). J was trimmed by 5 bases and V by 6 bases; bases with no gene match: 9. The CDR3 is CASSRTSGSSRTGELFF. In DNA form, the CDR3 reads TGTGCCAGTAGCCGGACTAGCGGGAGTTCTAGGACCGGGGAGCTGTTTTTT.

The chain employs TRBV7-9 and TRBJ1-4; 8 nucleotides agree with TRBD1. V was pared by 5 bases and J by 5 bases, with 7 bases of the junction left unmatched. The CDR3 extends over 15 amino acids. The germline gives CDR1 SEHNR, CDR2 FQNEAQ (reference sequence). DNA of the CDR3: TGTGCCAGCAGCACTAGCTGGACAGGGAATGAAAAACTGTTTTTT. This codes for CASSTSWTGNEKLFF.

This chain links TRBV6-5 with TRBJ2-1, with TRBD2 matching 10 bases. CDR1 and CDR2 from the germline V gene are MNHEY and SVGAGI. The CDR3 has 15 residues. Unmatched junction bases numbered 6, after V lost 6 bases and J lost 4 bases. The CDR3 loop reads CASSPTGLAYNEQFF. The CDR3 DNA follows: TGTGCCAGCAGCCCAACGGGACTAGCGTACAATGAGCAGTTCTTC.

The J gene is TRBJ2-7, the V gene TRBV6-5; D ambiguous. V was shortened by 5 bases and J by 0 bases, with 11 bases between the two germline ends. CDR1 MNHEY and CDR2 SVGAGI come from the germline V gene. CDR3 length equals 14 residues. The chain's CDR3 is CASSPRAPSYEQYF. CDR3 bases: TGTGCCAGCAGTCCCCGGGCGCCCTCCTACGAGCAGTACTTC.

The genes are TRBV10-3 and TRBJ2-5; TRBD2 matches 8 bases. The CDR3 contains 12 residues. CDR1 is ENHRY and CDR2 is SYGVKD in the germline V gene. The junction had 2 bases not matched to a gene; V was cut back by 6 bases and J by 5 bases. The CDR3 region has the DNA TGTGCCATCAGGGGACTAGTGGAGACCCAGTACTTC. It codes for CAIRGLVETQYF.

The chain combines TRBV5-1 with TRBJ2-2; TRBD2 matches at 13 bases. Per the germline V gene, CDR1 is SGHRS and CDR2 is YFSETQ. The CDR3 is made up of 17 amino acids. V gave up 1 base and J gave up 5 bases; unmatched junction bases: 5. The CDR3 is CASSLSGTSGNTGELFF. In nucleotides, the CDR3 is TGCGCCAGCAGCTTGAGTGGGACTAGCGGGAATACCGGGGAGCTGTTTTTT.

This chain links TRBV5-4 with TRBJ1-2; D is perhaps TRBD1 (6 bases). With 0 bases removed from V and 7 bases from J, the gap between germline ends came to 16 bases. The CDR3 loop spans 15 amino acids. Germline assignment: CDR1 SGHNT and CDR2 YYREEE (reference sequence). Here the CDR3 reads CASSLGGTGAVGYTF. CDR3 DNA sequence: TGTGCCAGCAGCTTGGGGGGTACGGGGGCGGTTGGCTACACCTTC.

The chain is built from TRBV2 and TRBJ2-3; 8 positions agree with TRBD2. From germline, CDR1 is SNHLY and CDR2 FYNNEI. V lost 6 bases, J lost 3 bases, and 11 bases stayed unmatched. The CDR3 sequence is 16 residues long. Here the CDR3 reads CASRDGRAVLTDTQYF. The CDR3 DNA is TGTGCCAGCAGGGACGGGAGGGCCGTTTTAACAGATACGCAGTATTTT.

The rearrangement uses TRBV28 and TRBJ2-5; 9 bases align to TRBD2. The CDR3 length is 14 residues. The V gene's germline CDR1 is MDHEN and CDR2 SYDVKM. The J segment lost 0 bases and the V segment lost 8 bases, leaving 4 bases of the junction unmatched. In DNA, the CDR3 is TGTGCCAGCCACGTAGCGGGGGACCAAGAGACCCAGTACTTC. Residues: CASHVAGDQETQYF.

CDR3 sequence reads: CASSFFQQSYNEQFF. The CDR3 DNA follows: TGTGCCAGCAGCTTTTTCCAGCAGTCCTACAATGAGCAGTTCTTC. V gene TRBV5-4 combines with J gene TRBJ2-1; no firm D call. Per the germline V gene, CDR1 is SGHNT and CDR2 is YYREEE (reference sequence). The length of the CDR3 is 15 residues. The germline V and J ends were trimmed by 2 bases and 1 base, with 10 bases remaining between them.

The chain joins TRBV7-9 to TRBJ2-5, with TRBD1 identical over 11 bases. Germline V gene lookup returns CDR1 SEHNR and CDR2 FQNEAQ (reference sequence). Unmatched junction bases numbered 3, after V lost 2 bases and J lost 4 bases. The CDR3 loop spans 15 amino acids. CDR3 protein: CASSLPGTGGETQYF. As DNA, the CDR3 is TGTGCCAGCAGCTTACCCGGGACAGGGGGAGAGACCCAGTACTTC.

This chain connects TRBV7-2 to TRBJ2-7, with 11 bases identical to TRBD2. This CDR3 is 18 amino acids long. Looked up from germline, CDR1 is SGHTA and CDR2 is FQGNSA. Losses at the gene ends were 0 bases for V and 3 bases for J; bases not matched to a gene: 10. CDR3 DNA: TGTGCCAGCAGCTTAGCGCCCTCACTAGCGGGAGTTCTCTACGAGCAGTACTTC. Translated, it gives CASSLAPSLAGVLYEQYF.

This chain connects TRBV7-9 to TRBJ2-7, with 14 nucleotides matching TRBD2. The CDR3 length is 16 residues. V was clipped by 4 bases and J by 6 bases; unmatched bases: 8. Looked up from germline, CDR1 is SEHNR and CDR2 is FQNEAQ (reference sequence). The CDR3 DNA sequence: TGTGCCAGCAGCTCGGGACTAGCGGGAGTTCTCCTCGAGCAGTACTTC. It encodes CASSSGLAGVLLEQYF.